One sample yielded the 22 T cell receptor beta chains listed below, sequenced in a study of T cells in Graves' hyperthyroidism and ophthalmopathy. Template material for amplifying TCR beta CDR3 regions consisted of RNA transcripts. The study used the HTBI primer set for a first-round RT-PCR of the TCR CDR3. A single record per CDR3 protein comes from TCRdb applying MiXCR to the multiplex PCR reads. The data contain 640,000 or so distinct CDR3 sequences, 14% to 15% of them seen just once; the ten biggest clones take up approximately 4.2%. Material: blood. The receptors derive from a woman in her 40s with Graves' ophthalmopathy.

This clonotype was seen repeatedly, ten times or more. This chain uses TRBV6-1 with TRBJ2-5; 9 bases are shared with TRBD1. The trim removed 8 bases at V and 7 bases at J, leaving 20 bases unmatched. Germline V gene sequence: CDR1 MNHNS, CDR2 SASEGT. This CDR3 has 17 residues. Here the CDR3 DNA reads TGTGCCAGCGGATCTCGGCCGGGACAGGGCACCAGGGGGACCCAGTACTTC. Protein: CASGSRPGQGTRGTQYF.

This clonotype was observed at least ten times. The chain recombines TRBV7-2 with TRBJ2-7, with D possibly being TRBD2 (6 bases). Germline V gives CDR1 SGHTA, CDR2 FQGNSA. This CDR3 is 13 amino acids long. The V and J ends lost 5 bases and 1 base respectively, with 9 bases between them. The CDR3 sequence: CASSRAGSYEQYF. The CDR3 coding sequence is TGTGCCAGCAGCCGAGCGGGTTCCTACGAGCAGTACTTC.

This clonotype was counted ten times or more. The chain couples TRBV19 to TRBJ1-2, with TRBD1 matching over 12 bases. Germline V lookup: CDR1 LNHDA, CDR2 SQIVND (reference sequence). CDR3 length equals 15 residues. The junction had 5 bases not matched to a gene; V was cut back by 3 bases and J by 6 bases. The CDR3 nucleotides are TGTGCCAGTAGTATTGCCGGGACAGGGGGCCATGGCTACACCTTC. Translated: CASSIAGTGGHGYTF.

This clonotype has at least ten counts. The chain carries TRBV6-4 and TRBJ2-5; TRBD2 might be the D (6 bases). There are 15 residues in the CDR3. The ends were cut back, 5 bases at V and 2 bases at J, with 15 bases in the middle. Per germline, CDR1 MRHNA and CDR2 SNTAGT. The chain's CDR3 is CASSQARGPQETQYF. DNA of the CDR3: TGTGCCAGCAGTCAGGCGCGGGGCCCGCAAGAGACCCAGTACTTC.

The V gene is TRBV20-1, the J gene TRBJ2-5; D possibly corresponds to TRBD1 (6 bases). The CDR3 has 15 amino acids. The germline V gene has CDR1 DFQATT and CDR2 SNEGSKA (reference sequence). The V gene lost 6 bases and the J gene lost 4 bases, with 21 bases spanning the gap. The CDR3 spells CSAVRPQGLLETQYF. As DNA, the CDR3 is TGCAGTGCAGTTCGACCACAGGGTCTGTTAGAGACCCAGTACTTC.

This clonotype came up many times. V and J are TRBV6-5 and TRBJ1-2, with TRBD1 matching over 7 bases. The CDR3 is 14 amino acids. The trim removed 0 bases at V and 3 bases at J, leaving 1 base unmatched. The germline V gene encodes CDR1 MNHEY and CDR2 SVGAGI. The CDR3 coding sequence is TGTGCCAGCAGTTACTCAACAGGGGACTATGGCTACACCTTC. As protein: CASSYSTGDYGYTF.

The sample holds many counts of this clonotype. The chain employs TRBV11-2 and TRBJ2-7; 7 bases align to TRBD1. The junction had 7 bases not matched to a gene; V was cut back by 5 bases and J by 3 bases. Germline V gene sequence: CDR1 SGHAT, CDR2 FQNNGV. The CDR3 is 14 amino acids. This CDR3 is CASSHDRVYYEQYF. The CDR3 DNA reads as TGTGCCAGCAGCCACGACAGGGTTTACTACGAGCAGTACTTC.

There are many counts of this clonotype. The gene calls are TRBV13 and TRBJ2-2; 16 nucleotides agree with TRBD2. The V gene's germline CDR1 is PRHDT and CDR2 FYEKMQ (reference sequence). Losses at the gene ends were 5 bases for V and 1 base for J; bases not matched to a gene: 10. This CDR3 is built from 20 residues. The CDR3: CASSAGTGTSGRGNTGELFF. The CDR3 region has the DNA TGTGCCAGCAGCGCGGGTACCGGGACTAGCGGGAGGGGGAACACCGGGGAGCTGTTTTTT.

The chain couples TRBV6-5 to TRBJ1-5; a possible D gene is TRBD1 (5 bases). Germline CDR1 and CDR2: MNHEY and SVGAGI. The CDR3 spans 16 residues. Trimming took 0 bases from V and 3 from J, leaving 12 bases between them. The CDR3 region is CASSYSGGTDNQPQHF. CDR3 DNA: TGTGCCAGCAGTTACTCGGGAGGGACGGACAATCAGCCCCAGCATTTT.

This clonotype was detected ten times or more. The chain links TRBV15 to TRBJ2-7, with 7 positions matching TRBD1. The V gene end was trimmed by 2 bases and the J gene end by 0 bases; junction bases not matched to a gene: 4. The CDR3 has 15 residues. Germline V CDR1 and CDR2: LNHNV, YYDKDF (reference sequence). The CDR3 protein is CATSRTTGSSYEQYF. The CDR3, as DNA: TGTGCCACCAGCAGAACGACAGGGAGCTCCTACGAGCAGTACTTC. Full variable domain (remainder filled in from reference TRBV15 and TRBJ2-7): DAMVIQNPRYQVTQFGKPVTLSCSQTLNHNVMYWYQQKSSQAPKLLFHYYDKDFNNEADTPDNFQSRRPNTSFCFLDIRSPGLGDTAMYLCATSRTTGSSYEQYFGPGTRLTVT.

This chain joins TRBV30 and TRBJ2-7; the match to TRBD1 covers 8 bases. The CDR3 length is 15 residues. The V segment lost 6 bases and the J segment 3 bases; nucleotides outside the gene matches: 13. Germline loops: CDR1 GTSNPN, CDR2 SVGIG (reference sequence). CDR3 sequence (DNA): TGTGCCTGTCTCCCGGGACAGGCTACAGGCTACGAGCAGTACTTC. This translates into CACLPGQATGYEQYF.

This clonotype was detected ten times or more. CDR3: CASSPASGAAETQYF. The CDR3 nucleotides read TGTGCCAGCAGCCCGGCTAGCGGGGCTGCAGAGACCCAGTACTTC. The chain combines TRBV7-9 with TRBJ2-5, with 9 bases aligning to TRBD2. Germline trimming cut 5 bases from V and 4 bases from J; bases unmatched to any gene: 8. This CDR3 has 15 amino acids. Germline V CDR1 and CDR2: SEHNR, FQNEAQ (reference sequence).

This clonotype was observed many times. V is TRBV7-2 and J is TRBJ2-5; 9 positions match TRBD1. This CDR3 region has 14 residues. From germline, CDR1 is SGHTA and CDR2 FQGNSA. Trimming took 6 bases from V and 5 from J; bases not matched to a gene: 7. The CDR3 DNA reads TGTGCCAGCAGTCCTGGGACAGGGAGGGAGACCCAGTACTTC. Amino acid sequence: CASSPGTGRETQYF.

At least ten counts were recorded for this clonotype. This sequence joins TRBV11-2 and TRBJ2-5; no firm D call. This CDR3 spans 12 amino acids. The V and J ends lost 2 bases and 5 bases respectively, with 6 bases between them. Germline CDR1 and CDR2: SGHAT and FQNNGV. CDR3 region: CASSLIWETQYF. CDR3 nucleotides: TGTGCCAGCAGCTTAATCTGGGAGACCCAGTACTTC. Full variable domain (remainder filled in from reference TRBV11-2 and TRBJ2-5): EAGVAQSPRYKIIEKRQSVAFWCNPISGHATLYWYQQILGQGPKLLIQFQNNGVVDDSQLPKDRFSAERLKGVDSTLKIQPAKLEDSAVYLCASSLIWETQYFGPGTRLLVL.

The chain joins TRBV18 to TRBJ1-5; D is unresolved. The V gene's germline CDR1 is KGHSH and CDR2 LQKENI. The CDR3 runs 15 residues. The ends were cut back, 2 bases at V and 1 base at J, with 9 bases in the middle. This CDR3 reads CASSPDGRSNQPQHF. DNA for the CDR3: TGTGCCAGCTCACCAGACGGCAGGAGCAATCAGCCCCAGCATTTT. Combining the CDR3 with reference TRBV18 and TRBJ1-5 gives the whole variable domain NAGVMQNPRHLVRRRGQEARLRCSPMKGHSHVYWYRQLPEEGLKFMVYLQKENIIDESGMPKERFSAEFPKEGPSILRIQQVVRGDSAAYFCASSPDGRSNQPQHFGDGTRLSIL.

The gene calls are TRBV15 and TRBJ2-5; TRBD1 or TRBD2 may be the D gene (5 bases each). The ends were cut back, 1 base at V and 2 bases at J, with 17 bases in the middle. The CDR3 runs to 17 residues. Germline-derived CDR1 and CDR2 are LNHNV and YYDKDF (reference sequence). CDR3 amino acids: CATSRATGTVSQETQYF. The CDR3, as DNA: TGTGCCACCAGCAGAGCAACCGGGACGGTGTCTCAAGAGACCCAGTACTTC.

This clonotype has a single count. This rearrangement joins TRBV4-1 to TRBJ1-1; 10 bases match TRBD1. In germline, CDR1 is MGHRA, CDR2 YSYEKL. V lost 0 bases, J lost 13 bases, and 2 bases stayed unmatched. The CDR3 contains 12 residues. The CDR3 nucleotides are TGCGCCAGCAGCCAAGAGACAGGGGGCCTTTTCTTT. It yields the protein CASSQETGGLFF.

This clonotype was observed many times. This rearrangement joins TRBV20-1 to TRBJ2-7, with TRBD2 identical over 10 bases. V gave up 4 bases and J gave up 6 bases; unmatched junction bases: 9. This CDR3 region has 14 residues. CDR1 and CDR2 from the germline V gene are DFQATT and SNEGSKA (reference sequence). Here the CDR3 DNA reads TGCAGTGCTATAAGCGGGAGGGCCGGTTTCGAGCAGTACTTC. It yields the protein CSAISGRAGFEQYF.

This clonotype was observed many times. The rearrangement joins TRBV29-1 to TRBJ1-3; D unresolved. Germline CDR1 is SQVTM and CDR2 is ANQGSEA. The length of the CDR3 is 13 residues. Trimming cost V 5 bases and J 0 bases, with 8 bases left between them. The CDR3 loop reads CSVRGTSGNTIYF. In DNA form, the CDR3 reads TGCAGCGTTCGAGGAACCTCTGGAAACACCATATATTTT.

There are many counts of this clonotype. V gene TRBV28 combines with J gene TRBJ2-4, with 7 bases aligning to TRBD1. V shed 5 bases and J 8 bases; nucleotides not matched to a gene: 15. CDR3 length equals 16 residues. Looked up from germline, CDR1 is MDHEN and CDR2 is SYDVKM. DNA for the CDR3: TGTGCCAGCAGTCACCAGGCCACAGGGGATAGGGACATTCAGTACTTC. It translates to CASSHQATGDRDIQYF. The whole variable domain, filled in from reference TRBV28 and TRBJ2-4, reads DVKVTQSSRYLVKRTGEKVFLECVQDMDHENMFWYRQDPGLGLRLIYFSYDVKMKEKGDIPEGYSVSREKKERFSLILESASTNQTSMYLCASSHQATGDRDIQYFGAGTRLSVL.

Ten or more counts support this clonotype. The V gene is TRBV7-8, the J gene TRBJ1-1, with TRBD1 as a possible D gene (6 bases). This CDR3 comprises 13 residues. Germline CDR1 is SGHVS and CDR2 is FQNEAQ. V was shortened by 4 bases and J by 6 bases, with 12 bases between the two germline ends. The CDR3 spells CASSSGTYPEAFF. CDR3 nucleotide sequence: TGTGCCAGCAGCTCAGGGACATACCCTGAAGCTTTCTTT.

This clonotype was picked up many times. CDR3 bases: TGCGCCAGCAGCAGTACAGGGGCGAGCAATCAGCCCCAGCATTTT. Its translation is CASSSTGASNQPQHF. The V gene is TRBV5-1, the J gene TRBJ1-5; the match to TRBD1 covers 7 bases. This CDR3 has 15 residues. Per germline, CDR1 SGHRS and CDR2 YFSETQ. J was trimmed by 1 base and V by 4 bases; bases with no gene match: 5.